Listed below are T cell receptor beta chains from one sample, sequenced in a study of Graves' ophthalmopathy and Graves' hyperthyroidism. TCRdb fed the multiplex PCR reads into MiXCR, producing one record per CDR3 protein. This table holds about 1.1 million distinct CDR3 sequences, 35% to 40% found once. The sample was peripheral blood or thyroid tissue (not recorded which). These receptor sequences come from an adult man with Graves' hyperthyroidism. CDR3s include the opening cysteine and the closing phenylalanine or tryptophan. Each record gives: CDR3 DNA, CDR3 protein, J gene, clone size, D gene, V gene. The D gene is left open where the match is weak. Rows give clone size only sometimes, using once, few, many, or a class for an expanded clone.

TGTGCCAGCAGCTTGACAGGGCCGGCCGAGCAGTACTTC	CASSLTGPAEQYF	TRBJ2-7	many	TRBD1	TRBV7-9
TGTGCCACCAGCATAGGACAGGGGAGCATCAGTTCACCCCTCCACTTT	CATSIGQGSISSPLHF	TRBJ1-6	few	TRBD1	TRBV15
TGCGCCAGCAGTGTGGGACAGCACTATGGCTACACCTTC	CASSVGQHYGYTF	TRBJ1-2	NA	TRBD1	TRBV10-2
TGTGCCAGCAGCTGGGGAGGGCAGGGGGTAACTGGGGCCAACGTCCTGACTTTC	CASSWGGQGVTGANVLTF	TRBJ2-6	once	NA	TRBV7-8
TGCGCCAGCAGCCTAGGACAGGGTGATTATCAGCCCCAGCATTTT	CASSLGQGDYQPQHF	TRBJ1-5	many	TRBD1	TRBV5-1
TGTGCCAGCAGCTTAGCGCAGGGATTCTCTGGAAACACCATATATTTT	CASSLAQGFSGNTIYF	TRBJ1-3	once	NA	TRBV7-9
TGTGCCATCAGTGGGGTCGGGGGCCGAGAGACCCAGTACTTC	CAISGVGGRETQYF	TRBJ2-5	NA	NA	TRBV10-3
TGTGCCACCAGCCCATCCCAACGGGGGGGCTATGGCTACACCTTC	CATSPSQRGGYGYTF	TRBJ1-2	NA	NA	TRBV10-3
TGCAGTGTTCCGGGACTAGTAGACACCGGGGAGCTGTTTTTT	CSVPGLVDTGELFF	TRBJ2-2	few	TRBD2	TRBV20-1
TGTGCCAGCAGCCCCGGGACAGGAGTACAGTTCTTC	CASSPGTGVQFF	TRBJ2-1	NA	TRBD1	TRBV9
TGTGCCTGGAGTGTTTTGAAAAGCGGGCAGCCCCAGCATTTT	CAWSVLKSGQPQHF	TRBJ1-5	NA	NA	TRBV7-4
TGCGCCAGCAGCCTTGGGACACAAGACTACGAGCAGTACTTC	CASSLGTQDYEQYF	TRBJ2-7	many	NA	TRBV5-1
TGTGCCAGCAACCCAAGGGGCTTATCGGGTCAGCCCCAGCATTTT	CASNPRGLSGQPQHF	TRBJ1-5	many	NA	TRBV25-1
TGTGCCAGCGCGGACTGGGGCTCTGGAAACACCATATATTTT	CASADWGSGNTIYF	TRBJ1-3	many	NA	TRBV7-8
TGTGCCAGCAGCCAAGTCCCTAGCGGGGGCAGAGAGACCCAGTACTTC	CASSQVPSGGRETQYF	TRBJ2-5	many	TRBD2	TRBV14
TGTGCCAGCAGCTTAGTAGTGGACAGCTCTGGAAACACCATATATTTT	CASSLVVDSSGNTIYF	TRBJ1-3	NA	NA	TRBV7-2
TGTGCCAGCAGCGCGCGGACAGGGAACAATTCACCCCTCCACTTT	CASSARTGNNSPLHF	TRBJ1-6	many	TRBD1	TRBV7-9
TGTGCCATCAGTCCCCCAGGGGCCCCGAGCGTCCTGACTTTC	CAISPPGAPSVLTF	TRBJ2-6	NA	NA	TRBV10-3
TGTGCCAGCAGCCCTACGAAGTTCGAGTCAAACTACGAGCAGTACTTC	CASSPTKFESNYEQYF	TRBJ2-7	NA	NA	TRBV10-3
TGTGCCAGCAGCCCCAGGTCTCTAAATTCACCCCTCCACTTT	CASSPRSLNSPLHF	TRBJ1-6	many	NA	TRBV7-8
TGTGCCACCAACCCGGGACCCTTGTCGAAGACCCAGCATTTT	CATNPGPLSKTQHF	TRBJ1-5	NA	NA	TRBV15
TGCAGTGCTAGCGGCATGGGCCCCCACGAGCAGTACTTC	CSASGMGPHEQYF	TRBJ2-7	NA	NA	TRBV20-1
TGTGCCAGCAGTGAGATGACAGGGGCCATCACCGGGGAGCTGTTTTTT	CASSEMTGAITGELFF	TRBJ2-2	NA	TRBD1	TRBV2
TGTGCCAGCAGTGCGAGCCACAGGAACACTGAAGCTTTCTTT	CASSASHRNTEAFF	TRBJ1-1	NA	NA	TRBV7-9
TGCGCCAGCAGCATCTGGGCGGGGGCGCCATCTAATACTGAAGCTTTCTTT	CASSIWAGAPSNTEAFF	TRBJ1-1	few	NA	TRBV5-1
TGCAGCGTTGCGGAGAACACTGAAGCTTTCTTT	CSVAENTEAFF	TRBJ1-1	many	NA	TRBV29-1
TGTGCCAGCAGCCTATCATCGACAGGGGACAATTCACCCCTCCACTTT	CASSLSSTGDNSPLHF	TRBJ1-6	NA	TRBD1	TRBV7-3
TGTGCCACCAGGGCAGGGAACCAGTACTTC	CATRAGNQYF	TRBJ2-7	once	NA	TRBV2
TGCGCCAGCAGCCAAGATAATGACAGGGGGGAGACCCAGTACTTC	CASSQDNDRGETQYF	TRBJ2-5	many	TRBD1	TRBV4-3
TGTGCCAGTAGGGGTAGACTGGTGGAGACCCAGTACTTC	CASRGRLVETQYF	TRBJ2-5	few	NA	TRBV19
TGTGCCAGCAGCCGCGGGGGGGTCCGGTCACCCCTCCACTTT	CASSRGGVRSPLHF	TRBJ1-6	once	NA	TRBV7-2
TGTGCCATCAGCTTAGACGGATACTACGAGCAGTACTTC	CAISLDGYYEQYF	TRBJ2-7	many	NA	TRBV10-3
TGTGCCAGCAGCTTACCCGGTGACCTCTATGGCTACACCTTC	CASSLPGDLYGYTF	TRBJ1-2	many	NA	TRBV5-4
TGTGCCAGCAGCTTAGGGGGACTAGCCTGCGAGCAGTACTTC	CASSLGGLACEQYF	TRBJ2-7	few	TRBD2	TRBV11-2
TGCAGCGTGGAACAGGGGAGCTATGGCTACACCTTC	CSVEQGSYGYTF	TRBJ1-2	many	TRBD1	TRBV29-1
TGCAGTGCTAGAGATCCCAGGGGGCTCACTGAAGCTTTCTTT	CSARDPRGLTEAFF	TRBJ1-1	NA	TRBD1	TRBV20-1
TGTGCCATCAATCAGGGGAGGAACACTGAAGCTTTCTTT	CAINQGRNTEAFF	TRBJ1-1	NA	NA	TRBV10-3
TGTGCCAGCAGCGTTGAAGAAGGGGGGACAGGGGGCGAGCAGTACTTC	CASSVEEGGTGGEQYF	TRBJ2-7	NA	TRBD1	TRBV9
TGCGCCAGCAGCTCCGTAAGGGAGGGCTACGAGCAGTACTTC	CASSSVREGYEQYF	TRBJ2-7	few	TRBD2	TRBV5-1